These 21 T cell receptor beta chains were sequenced from one sample in a study of T cell repertoires in cytomegalovirus infection (dated by TCRdb to between 2018 and 2021). Sequencer: Illumina HiSeq 1500. Through fastp at Q25 and MiXCR, TCRdb rebuilt clones from the public reads, retaining in-frame beta chains. Rows are unified per CDR3 protein, each entry keeping the most common DNA and genes. Within this sample are under 250,000 distinct CDR3 sequences, with approximately 7% of them counted one time only. The ten largest clones capture around 6.5% of the sample. The sequencing input was PBMCs. The receptors come from a human donor in good health (CMV status not recorded). Some clones in this sample may be carry-over from other donors' samples.

V is TRBV29-1 and J is TRBJ2-3, with D possibly matching TRBD2 (5 bases). Germline values: CDR1 SQVTM, CDR2 ANQGSEA. There are 15 residues in the CDR3. V was cut by 0 bases and J by 0 bases, with 10 bases left in between. The CDR3 nucleotides read TGCAGCGTTGAAGATGACGAGGGTAGCACAGATACGCAGTATTTT. It is translated as CSVEDDEGSTDTQYF.

This clonotype was seen many times. The V and J genes are TRBV28 and TRBJ1-2; TRBD1 might be the D (6 bases). This CDR3 comprises 15 residues. Germline loops: CDR1 MDHEN, CDR2 SYDVKM. V was cut by 6 bases and J by 4 bases, with 18 bases left in between. The CDR3 bases are TGTGCCAGCAGAAAAGGGGGAGAATGGGGCTATGGCTACACCTTC. Translation gives CASRKGGEWGYGYTF.

This clonotype showed up many times. V gene TRBV7-2 combines with J gene TRBJ1-5, with D unresolved. CDR3 size: 15 residues. V was shortened by 1 base and J by 4 bases, with 11 bases between the two germline ends. Germline V gene data show CDR1 as SGHTA and CDR2 as FQGNSA. CDR3 nucleotides: TGTGCCAGCAGCTTAGATAGATCCGAAAATCAGCCCCAGCATTTT. Translating it yields CASSLDRSENQPQHF. Looking up the rest from reference TRBV7-2 and TRBJ1-5 gives the full variable domain: GAGVSQSPSNKVTEKGKDVELRCDPISGHTALYWYRQSLGQGLEFLIYFQGNSAPDKSGLPSDRFSAERTGGSVSTLTIQRTQQEDSAVYLCASSLDRSENQPQHFGDGTRLSIL.

This clonotype has at least ten counts. This rearrangement joins TRBV6-6 to TRBJ1-2; 8 nucleotides match TRBD1. After removal of 7 bases from V and 5 bases from J, the junction contained 9 bases not matched to a gene. CDR1 is MNHNY and CDR2 is SVGAGI in the germline V gene (reference sequence). The CDR3 runs to 14 residues. DNA for the CDR3: TGTGCCAGCACCATTCCGGGACAGGTTTATGGCTACACCTTC. The encoded protein is CASTIPGQVYGYTF.

In its sample, this clonotype was seen many times. The CDR3 DNA sequence: TGTGCCAGCAGGTCGACTAGCACGAACACCGGGGAGCTGTTTTTT. It codes for CASRSTSTNTGELFF. The rearrangement links TRBV2 to TRBJ2-2; 7 bases fit TRBD2. The CDR3 loop spans 15 amino acids. CDR1 is SNHLY, CDR2 FYNNEI, per germline. V lost 6 bases, J lost 0 bases, and 4 bases stayed unmatched.

This clonotype has at least ten counts. This chain links TRBV29-1 with TRBJ2-3; D is perhaps TRBD1 (6 bases). Germline CDR1 reads SQVTM; CDR2 reads ANQGSEA. Trimming removed 0 bases from V and 0 bases from J, with 10 bases in between. This CDR3 spans 15 amino acids. Here the CDR3 DNA reads TGCAGCGTTGAAGATCAGGGGAGCAGCACAGATACGCAGTATTTT. Encoded protein: CSVEDQGSSTDTQYF.

This clonotype was detected ten times or more. This chain connects TRBV7-9 to TRBJ2-7; tentative D call: TRBD2 (7 bases). The V end was cut by 2 bases, the J end by 0 bases, with 17 bases between. The CDR3 sequence is 17 residues long. The V gene's germline CDR1 is SEHNR and CDR2 FQNEAQ (reference sequence). Here the CDR3 reads CASSLREGTSSSYEQYF. The DNA of the CDR3 is TGTGCCAGCAGCTTAAGGGAGGGGACATCGAGCTCCTACGAGCAGTACTTC.

This clonotype has ten or more counts. The rearrangement uses TRBV7-8 and TRBJ2-1, with D maybe TRBD2 (6 bases). The CDR3 runs to 16 residues. V was trimmed by 2 bases and J by 6 bases, leaving 17 bases between them. Germline values: CDR1 SGHVS, CDR2 FQNEAQ. CDR3 sequence reads: CASSLRAVTSSNEQFF. CDR3 nucleotide sequence: TGTGCCAGCAGCTTACGCGCGGTGACTAGTTCCAATGAGCAGTTCTTC.

The rearrangement links TRBV28 to TRBJ1-1, with a weak D call TRBD1 (5 bases). Trimming cost V 3 bases and J 3 bases, with 8 bases left between them. The length of the CDR3 is 13 residues. Germline CDR1 MDHEN, CDR2 SYDVKM. The CDR3 here is CASSFRRDTEAFF. The CDR3 nucleotides read TGTGCCAGCAGTTTTCGCAGGGACACTGAAGCTTTCTTT.

The chain is built from TRBV20-1 and TRBJ2-6; 8 bases line up with TRBD1. The CDR3 loop spans 15 amino acids. The V segment lost 6 bases and the J segment 4 bases; nucleotides outside the gene matches: 8. The germline gives CDR1 DFQATT, CDR2 SNEGSKA (reference sequence). The CDR3 here is CSATDRGSGANVLTF. CDR3 DNA: TGCAGTGCAACCGACAGGGGTTCAGGGGCCAACGTCCTGACTTTC.

At least ten counts were recorded for this clonotype. This chain links TRBV20-1 with TRBJ2-1; D not resolved. Germline CDR1 and CDR2: DFQATT and SNEGSKA (reference sequence). Trimming took off 3 bases at V and 9 bases at J, with 15 bases between the two ends. The CDR3 is 13 amino acids. The CDR3 nucleotides read TGCAGTGCTAGGCCCTCCGACTGGATTGAGCAGTTCTTC. This codes for CSARPSDWIEQFF.

In regard to this clonotype: Being one base from a much bigger clone, this may be a read error. The rearrangement uses TRBV14 and TRBJ2-1; maybe TRBD1 (6 bases). The germline V gene encodes CDR1 SGHDN and CDR2 FVKESK. This CDR3 is built from 14 residues. The CDR3 region is CASSPTGYYNGQFF. The CDR3 region has the DNA TGTGCCAGCAGCCCCACAGGGTACTACAATGGGCAGTTCTTC.

The gene calls are TRBV4-1 and TRBJ2-5; 9 positions match TRBD1. The junction had 10 bases not matched to a gene; V was cut back by 0 bases and J by 2 bases. The CDR3 totals 18 residues. The germline V gene has CDR1 MGHRA and CDR2 YSYEKL. CDR3 in DNA: TGCGCCAGCAGCCAAGATCTCGACAGGGGGGTTGGGCAAGAGACCCAGTACTTC. Translated, it gives CASSQDLDRGVGQETQYF.

This clonotype was detected ten times or more. The chain uses TRBV19 and TRBJ1-1; D is perhaps TRBD1 (6 bases). The CDR3 consists of 17 residues. V gave up 4 bases and J gave up 4 bases, with 22 bases separating them. Germline values: CDR1 LNHDA, CDR2 SQIVND (reference sequence). Here the CDR3 DNA reads TGTGCCAGTAGTACCAACAGGGAATGGGTATTAGGCACTGAAGCTTTCTTT. As protein: CASSTNREWVLGTEAFF.

This clonotype came up many times. The rearrangement uses TRBV15 and TRBJ2-2; no definite D call. The CDR3 is 15 amino acids. Germline V CDR1 and CDR2: LNHNV, YYDKDF (reference sequence). Trimming cost V 0 bases and J 2 bases, with 7 bases left between them. This CDR3 is CATSREPSNTGELFF. Written as DNA, the CDR3 is TGTGCCACCAGCAGAGAGCCCAGTAACACCGGGGAGCTGTTTTTT. Full variable domain (outside the CDR3, taken from reference TRBV15 and TRBJ2-2): DAMVIQNPRYQVTQFGKPVTLSCSQTLNHNVMYWYQQKSSQAPKLLFHYYDKDFNNEADTPDNFQSRRPNTSFCFLDIRSPGLGDTAMYLCATSREPSNTGELFFGEGSRLTVL.

The table lists this clonotype with many counts. The V gene is TRBV6-6, the J gene TRBJ1-1; the match to TRBD1 covers 7 bases. The CDR3 length is 14 residues. Germline V CDR1 and CDR2: MNHNY, SVGAGI (reference sequence). The ends lost 4 bases at V and 4 bases at J; junction bases unmatched: 6. The DNA of the CDR3 is TGTGCCAGCAGTTTCCTCCGACAGGGCACTGAAGCTTTCTTT. The encoded protein is CASSFLRQGTEAFF.

This clonotype was detected ten times or more. J is TRBJ1-5 and V is TRBV28, with D possibly being TRBD1 (5 bases). V lost 6 bases, J lost 2 bases, and 17 bases lay in between. The CDR3 consists of 16 residues. Per the germline V gene, CDR1 is MDHEN and CDR2 is SYDVKM. CDR3 sequence reads: CASRMIGTTGNQPQHF. Here the CDR3 DNA reads TGTGCCAGCAGAATGATCGGGACGACGGGCAATCAGCCCCAGCATTTT.

This clonotype was found many times. The chain couples TRBV2 to TRBJ1-6; possibly TRBD1 for D (6 bases). V was clipped by 7 bases and J by 4 bases, with 8 bases between them. Germline V CDR1 and CDR2: SNHLY, FYNNEI. This CDR3 is 13 amino acids long. In DNA, the CDR3 is TGTGCCAGCAAGGGGGATTATAATTCACCCCTCCACTTT. Translation gives CASKGDYNSPLHF.

This clonotype was recorded many times. This chain links TRBV4-2 with TRBJ1-1; weak D call: TRBD1 (6 bases). The germline CDR1 and CDR2 sequences are LGHNA and YNFKEQ. This CDR3 comprises 15 residues. The ends were cut back, 2 bases at V and 4 bases at J, with 14 bases in the middle. The CDR3 here is CASSQYNRGGTEAFF. The DNA of the CDR3 is TGTGCCAGCAGCCAATATAATAGGGGGGGCACTGAAGCTTTCTTT.

CDR3 protein: CASSYGTGGARGTEAFF. The CDR3 DNA follows: TGCGCCAGCAGTTACGGGACAGGGGGTGCCCGTGGCACTGAAGCTTTCTTT. The rearrangement joins TRBV5-1 to TRBJ1-1; 11 nucleotides match TRBD1. The V segment lost 5 bases and the J segment 4 bases; nucleotides outside the gene matches: 13. Germline values: CDR1 SGHRS, CDR2 YFSETQ. The CDR3 sequence is 17 residues long.

This clonotype was found many times. The chain employs TRBV7-2 and TRBJ1-3, with a possible D match to TRBD1 (6 bases). Per germline, CDR1 SGHTA and CDR2 FQGNSA. The CDR3 has 15 amino acids. V shed 6 bases and J shed 0 bases, with 12 bases lying between them. The CDR3 region has the DNA TGTGCCAGCAGTTGGACAGACGGCTCTGGAAACACCATATATTTT. It codes for CASSWTDGSGNTIYF.